The rows below give T cell receptor beta chains drawn from one sample of a study of shared clonotypes between healthy human individuals. The protocol was immunoSEQ multiplex PCR, while the TCRdb copy is restricted to in-frame clones and leaves out a portion. The sample contains about 680,000 clones, about 92% of which appear only once. The specimen was naive CD8+ T cells sorted from blood. The receptor source for this set is a man between 25 and 39 years old in good health. Both conserved end residues are trimmed from each CDR3. Each record gives: J gene, V gene, CDR3 protein.

TRBJ1-3,TRBV10-1,ASSEGGKQSGNTIY
TRBJ2-7,TRBV28,ASSFSPLYEQY
TRBJ2-3,TRBV4-1,ASSQDLASGSTDTQY
TRBJ2-2,TRBV5-4,ASSSAGGWGTGELF
TRBJ2-2,TRBV29-1,SVDSPLVTGELF
TRBJ2-7,TRBV6-5,ASRSEAHEQY
TRBJ2-7,TRBV7-8,ASSPQGSSYEQY
TRBJ1-2,TRBV9,ASRPFDSMSDYGYT
TRBJ2-1,TRBV27,ASRVGSGSNNEQF
TRBJ2-3,TRBV30,AWEAGVGDTQY
TRBJ1-1,TRBV7-8,ASSLVAGPTEAF
TRBJ2-7,TRBV27,ASTIAGQGAYEQY
TRBJ2-3,TRBV7-9,ASSQRTSETDTQY
TRBJ2-1,TRBV7-9,ASSLVRGRAGNEQF
TRBJ2-7,TRBV7-9,ASSPHVDEQY
TRBJ2-1,TRBV10-3,AIRTGTSGLKNNEQF
TRBJ2-1,TRBV6-6,ASSYEAGARYNEQF
TRBJ2-1,TRBV7-8,ASSFPLAGVVNEQF
TRBJ2-5,TRBV12-2,ASRLGRSDETQY
TRBJ2-1,TRBV6-6,ASSIPKNEQF
TRBJ1-3,TRBV6-1,ATRQITSGNTIY
TRBJ2-7,TRBV6-5,ASSFRDRAYEQY
TRBJ2-7,TRBV27,ASSFLYEQY
TRBJ1-2,TRBV10-3,AISESEGSNYGYT
TRBJ2-7,TRBV6-1,ASSVLRQGVYEQY
TRBJ1-2,TRBV5-1,ASSSLGGGSNGYT
TRBJ2-2,TRBV6-5,ASSPGTGGAGELF
TRBJ2-1,TRBV7-9,ASSPDSSNEQF
TRBJ2-1,TRBV4-1,ASSQNGEGASRNEQF
TRBJ2-7,TRBV18,ASSEDTNSYEQY
TRBJ2-7,TRBV4-2,ASSPGTGNPEQY
TRBJ2-1,TRBV7-9,ASSPPSGGSYNEQF
TRBJ2-3,TRBV25-1,ASSEGLGNTDTQY
TRBJ2-1,TRBV27,ASSLHGLGREQF
TRBJ2-7,TRBV6-5,ASSYMGSVSYEQY